Shown below are 20 T cell receptor beta chains from a single sample sequenced in a study of regulatory T cells in long-lasting Graves disease. Construction of the TCR beta libraries employed iRepertoire HTBI primers in conjunction with Arm-PCR of CDR3 regions. MiXCR, applied by TCRdb to the multiplex PCR reads, yields one record per CDR3 protein. Here the sample spans under 300,000 distinct CDR3 sequences, around 19% being singletons. The time point is: newly diagnosed GD, antithyroid drugs for less than 3 months. Scientists built the TCR library using RNA that was extracted from PBMCs. This sample also appeared in a second study, on T cells in Graves' hyperthyroidism and ophthalmopathy.

Sequencing used peripheral blood mononuclear cells (PBMCs), obtained at new diagnosis, from a patient treated with antithyroid drugs. Source of these receptors: a woman in her 30s with Graves disease.

With respect to this clonotype: A read error is the likely source, as a far larger clone sits one nucleotide away. The chain couples TRBV5-4 to TRBJ2-3; 12 nucleotides match TRBD1. Trimming at V came to 0 bases and at J to 8 bases, leaving 7 bases not matched to a gene. The germline CDR1 and CDR2 sequences are SGHNT and YYREEE (reference sequence). CDR3 length equals 16 residues. CDR3 DNA sequence: TGTGCCAGCAGCTTGGCGGGACAGGGGGCCTCAGGTACGCAGTATTTT. Amino acid sequence: CASSLAGQGASGTQYF.

In the case of this clonotype: Just one base apart from a much larger clone, this may be a read error. This chain connects TRBV6-2 or TRBV6-3 to TRBJ1-1; no definite D call. CDR1 is MNHEY, CDR2 SVGEGT, per germline. CDR3 size: 16 residues. CDR3 amino acids: CACSEVRRPDNTEAFF. The CDR3 DNA is TGTGCCTGCAGTGAAGTCCGGCGGCCAGATAACACTGAAGCTTTCTTT.

This clonotype was observed many times. The chain couples TRBV5-1 to TRBJ2-4; D unresolved. There are 15 residues in the CDR3. Trimming took 4 bases from V and 1 from J, leaving 12 bases between them. In germline, CDR1 is SGHRS, CDR2 YFSETQ. This chain's CDR3 is CASSQAIGAKNIQYF. For the CDR3, the DNA is TGCGCCAGCAGCCAAGCCATTGGGGCCAAAAACATTCAGTACTTC.

The gene calls are TRBV5-6 and TRBJ2-1; 7 nucleotides line up with TRBD2. The CDR3 is 14 amino acids. Germline CDR1 SGHDT, CDR2 YYEEEE. Losses at the gene ends were 1 base for V and 5 bases for J; bases not matched to a gene: 3. The CDR3 reads CASSLLGGNNEQFF. The CDR3 region has the DNA TGTGCCAGCAGCTTGCTCGGGGGGAACAATGAGCAGTTCTTC.

The rearrangement uses TRBV20-1 and TRBJ1-4, with 10 bases identical to TRBD1. The trim removed 6 bases at V and 8 bases at J, leaving 18 bases unmatched. Germline CDR1 is DFQATT and CDR2 is SNEGSKA (reference sequence). There are 17 residues in the CDR3. The CDR3 loop is CSAHAPGTGAVIEKLFF. The CDR3 DNA reads as TGCAGTGCACATGCGCCCGGGACAGGGGCCGTCATAGAAAAACTGTTTTTT.

In this sample, this clonotype turned up many times. The J gene is TRBJ2-1, the V gene TRBV12-3 or TRBV12-4, with D unclear. Between the trimmed V and J ends, which lost 8 bases and 4 bases, there was a span of 9 bases. This CDR3 contains 12 residues. CDR3 nucleotides: TGTGCCAGCGGGAACCATTACAATGAGCAGTTCTTC. This codes for CASGNHYNEQFF.

This clonotype was detected only a few times. The chain is built from TRBV6-1 and TRBJ2-3, with no clear D. V was pared by 8 bases and J by 3 bases, with 12 bases between. The CDR3 is made up of 13 amino acids. Germline V CDR1 and CDR2: MNHNS, SASEGT. This CDR3 reads CASGPHGTDTQYF. The CDR3 DNA follows: TGTGCCAGCGGTCCCCATGGGACAGATACGCAGTATTTT.

The rearrangement uses TRBV6-1 and TRBJ1-5; TRBD1 might be the D (6 bases). This CDR3 has 15 amino acids. With 7 bases removed from V and 0 bases from J, the gap between germline ends came to 13 bases. Per germline, CDR1 MNHNS and CDR2 SASEGT. CDR3 in amino acids: CASTGGVYSNQPQHF. The CDR3 DNA reads TGTGCCAGCACCGGGGGCGTTTATAGCAATCAGCCCCAGCATTTT.

This clonotype was detected ten times or more. The V gene is TRBV29-1, the J gene TRBJ2-1; D tentatively reads TRBD1 or TRBD2 (5 bases each). CDR3 length: 11 amino acids. The V end lost 6 bases, the J end lost 5 bases, and 8 bases lay between the germline ends. CDR1 is SQVTM, CDR2 ANQGSEA, per germline. The CDR3 DNA reads TGCAGCGTAAGGGGAGACAATGAGCAGTTCTTC. This codes for CSVRGDNEQFF.

This clonotype was seen once. The J gene is TRBJ1-1, the V gene TRBV6-5; 11 nucleotides align to TRBD1. V shed 2 bases and J 7 bases; nucleotides not matched to a gene: 6. The CDR3 is 15 residues long. Per the germline V gene, CDR1 is MNHEY and CDR2 is SVGAGI. CDR3 coding DNA: TGTGCCAGCAGTTACACTCCCGGGACAGGGGGTGAAGCTTTCTTT. Its protein is CASSYTPGTGGEAFF.

This clonotype showed up many times. The gene calls are TRBV5-6 and TRBJ2-2; 8 nucleotides align to TRBD1. Per the germline V gene, CDR1 is SGHDT and CDR2 is YYEEEE. This CDR3 is built from 15 residues. J was trimmed by 1 base and V by 5 bases; bases with no gene match: 4. The CDR3 bases are TGTGCCAGCAGTACCGGACAGGGGAACACCGGGGAGCTGTTTTTT. Translated: CASSTGQGNTGELFF. Full variable domain (rest looked up from reference TRBV5-6 and TRBJ2-2): DAGVTQSPTHLIKTRGQQVTLRCSPKSGHDTVSWYQQALGQGPQFIFQYYEEEERQRGNFPDRFSGHQFPNYSSELNVNALLLGDSALYLCASSTGQGNTGELFFGEGSRLTVL.

This clonotype was observed a few times. The V gene is TRBV6-2 or TRBV6-3, the J gene TRBJ1-2; 9 bases agree with TRBD1. CDR3 size: 16 residues. The ends lost 5 bases at V and 4 bases at J; junction bases unmatched: 11. From germline, CDR1 is MNHEY and CDR2 SVGEGT. Here the CDR3 DNA reads TGTGCCAGCAGTCTAGAACCGGGACAGGGCCCCTATGGCTACACCTTC. Its protein is CASSLEPGQGPYGYTF.

The V and J genes are TRBV4-1 and TRBJ1-2; D remains unclear. The germline V gene has CDR1 MGHRA and CDR2 YSYEKL. V was cut by 1 base and J by 8 bases, with 17 bases left in between. The CDR3 loop spans 15 amino acids. CDR3 amino acids: CASSQGVLVASGYTF. As DNA, the CDR3 is TGCGCCAGCAGCCAAGGGGTTCTGGTGGCGAGCGGCTACACCTTC.

The chain combines TRBV19 with TRBJ1-4; possibly TRBD1 for D (6 bases). Germline lookup yields CDR1 LNHDA and CDR2 SQIVND (reference sequence). This CDR3 has 14 residues. V lost 6 bases and J lost 3, with 11 bases in between. The CDR3 spells CASRRTVPNEKLFF. Here the CDR3 DNA reads TGTGCCAGTAGAAGGACAGTCCCTAATGAAAAACTGTTTTTT.

This clonotype was counted ten times or more. The CDR3 region has the DNA TGTGCCAGCTCACGATCGCATGTGGACTATGGCTACACCTTC. Its protein is CASSRSHVDYGYTF. V usage is TRBV18 and J usage is TRBJ1-2; D not certain. Trimming stripped 4 bases from V and 3 bases from J, with 12 bases between. Germline values: CDR1 KGHSH, CDR2 LQKENI. This CDR3 has 14 residues. The full variable domain, in which reference TRBV18 and TRBJ1-2 provide the parts outside the CDR3, is NAGVMQNPRHLVRRRGQEARLRCSPMKGHSHVYWYRQLPEEGLKFMVYLQKENIIDESGMPKERFSAEFPKEGPSILRIQQVVRGDSAAYFCASSRSHVDYGYTFGSGTRLTVV.

This clonotype showed up just a few times. The chain is built from TRBV15 and TRBJ2-1; either TRBD1 or TRBD2 may supply D (5 bases each). V was cut by 3 bases and J by 2 bases, with 17 bases left in between. This CDR3 comprises 17 residues. The germline V gene has CDR1 LNHNV and CDR2 YYDKDF (reference sequence). The CDR3 DNA sequence: TGTGCCACCAGCAGTTTGAGAGGGGTATTCGCCTACAATGAGCAGTTCTTC. Translated, it gives CATSSLRGVFAYNEQFF.

The chain joins TRBV29-1 to TRBJ2-1, with 7 bases that match TRBD1. The J call is doubtful: the DNA matches TRBJ2-3 better. This CDR3 region has 14 residues. Germline V gene data show CDR1 as SQVTM and CDR2 as ANQGSEA. CDR3 sequence (DNA): TGCAGCGTTAGGACAGGCCTCGTGACCGATACGCAGTATTTT. Protein sequence: CSVRTGLVTDTQYF.

In this sample, this clonotype turned up many times. The chain couples TRBV9 to TRBJ2-5; possibly TRBD1 for D (6 bases). V lost 0 bases and J lost 5, with 11 bases in between. The germline gives CDR1 SGDLS, CDR2 YYNGEE. CDR3 length equals 14 residues. This chain's CDR3 is CASSVEGQGETQYF. CDR3 DNA: TGTGCCAGCAGCGTAGAGGGTCAGGGGGAGACCCAGTACTTC.

This clonotype has at least ten counts. V usage is TRBV24-1 and J usage is TRBJ1-5, with 7 bases fitting TRBD1. The CDR3 sequence is 14 residues long. Germline loops: CDR1 KGHDR, CDR2 SFDVKD. V was clipped by 9 bases and J by 4 bases; unmatched bases: 8. The CDR3 loop reads CATHDREANQPQHF. DNA for the CDR3: TGTGCCACCCATGACAGGGAGGCGAATCAGCCCCAGCATTTT.

In its sample, this clonotype was seen a few times. The chain recombines TRBV6-5 with TRBJ1-1, with D unclear. The CDR3 runs to 14 residues. The V gene's germline CDR1 is MNHEY and CDR2 SVGAGI. V lost 0 bases and J lost 3, with 8 bases in between. The CDR3 loop is CASSYSGFDTEAFF. The DNA of the CDR3 is TGTGCCAGCAGTTACTCAGGGTTCGACACTGAAGCTTTCTTT.